The present TCR beta chain was sequenced within a study of T-cell reconstitution after alpha-beta-depleted transplantation in children. The library targeted TCRbeta and was prepared with unique molecular identifiers. TCRdb used MiXCR to reprocess the PCR reads, holding one entry per CDR3 protein. The sample consists of some 240,000 distinct CDR3 sequences, about 12% of them appearing once. This clonotype has only a few counts. Deletions cut 3 bases from V and 2 bases from J, with 14 bases between. The CDR3 loop spans 15 amino acids. Germline values: CDR1 SGHTA, CDR2 FQGNSA. V and J are TRBV7-2 and TRBJ2-7; perhaps D is TRBD1 or TRBD2 (5 bases each). The receptor was derived from a human donor who donated a stem cell graft to a child with acute lymphoblastic leukemia. The sequences come from PBMCs from the stem cell graft donor, collected from the stem cell graft. CDR3: CASSLPGTMAYEQYF. The CDR3 nucleotides read TGTGCCAGCAGCTTGCCCGGGACGATGGCCTACGAGCAGTACTTC.